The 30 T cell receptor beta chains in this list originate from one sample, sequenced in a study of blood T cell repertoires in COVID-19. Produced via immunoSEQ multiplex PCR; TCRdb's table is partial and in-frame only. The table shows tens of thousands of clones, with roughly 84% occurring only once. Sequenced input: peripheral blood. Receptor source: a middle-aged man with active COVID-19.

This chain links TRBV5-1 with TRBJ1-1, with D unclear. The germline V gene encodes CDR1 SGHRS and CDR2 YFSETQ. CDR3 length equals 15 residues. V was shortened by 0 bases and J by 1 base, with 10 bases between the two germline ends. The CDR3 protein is CASSLDFRGNTEAFF. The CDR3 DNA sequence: TGCGCCAGCAGCTTGGATTTTCGGGGGAACACTGAAGCTTTCTTT. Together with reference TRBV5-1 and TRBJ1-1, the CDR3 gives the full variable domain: KAGVTQTPRYLIKTRGQQVTLSCSPISGHRSVSWYQQTPGQGLQFLFEYFSETQRNKGNFPGRFSGRQFSNSRSEMNVSTLELGDSALYLCASSLDFRGNTEAFFGQGTRLTVV.

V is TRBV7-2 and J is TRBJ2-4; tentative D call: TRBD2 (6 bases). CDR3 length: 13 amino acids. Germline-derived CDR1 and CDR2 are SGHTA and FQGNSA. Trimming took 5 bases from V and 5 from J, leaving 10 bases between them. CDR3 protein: CASSVAGQNIQYF. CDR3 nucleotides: TGTGCCAGCAGCGTTGCGGGACAAAACATTCAGTACTTC.

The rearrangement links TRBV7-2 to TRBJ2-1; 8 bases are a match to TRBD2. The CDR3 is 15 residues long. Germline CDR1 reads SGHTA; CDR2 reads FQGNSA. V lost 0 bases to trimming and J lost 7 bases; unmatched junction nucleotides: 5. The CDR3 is CASSLAGGGGNEQFF. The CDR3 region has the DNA TGTGCCAGCAGCTTAGCTGGTGGCGGGGGGAATGAGCAGTTCTTC. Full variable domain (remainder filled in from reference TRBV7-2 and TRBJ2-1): GAGVSQSPSNKVTEKGKDVELRCDPISGHTALYWYRQSLGQGLEFLIYFQGNSAPDKSGLPSDRFSAERTGGSVSTLTIQRTQQEDSAVYLCASSLAGGGGNEQFFGPGTRLTVL.

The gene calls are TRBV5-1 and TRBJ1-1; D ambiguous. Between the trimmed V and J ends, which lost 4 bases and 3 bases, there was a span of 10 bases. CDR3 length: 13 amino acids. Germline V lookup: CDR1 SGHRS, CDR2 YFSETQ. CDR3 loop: CASSPGGDTEAFF. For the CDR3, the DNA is TGCGCCAGCAGCCCCGGCGGGGACACTGAAGCTTTCTTT. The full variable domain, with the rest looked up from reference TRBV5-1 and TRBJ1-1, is KAGVTQTPRYLIKTRGQQVTLSCSPISGHRSVSWYQQTPGQGLQFLFEYFSETQRNKGNFPGRFSGRQFSNSRSEMNVSTLELGDSALYLCASSPGGDTEAFFGQGTRLTVV.

DNA for the CDR3: TGTGCCAGCAGCTTGTTGGGGGGAGACTATGGCTACACCTTC. Translated, it gives CASSLLGGDYGYTF. The chain couples TRBV5-4 to TRBJ1-2; TRBD1 is a possible D gene (5 bases). CDR1 SGHNT and CDR2 YYREEE come from the germline V gene (reference sequence). The CDR3 runs to 14 residues. The V end was cut by 1 base, the J end by 3 bases, with 10 bases between. Combining the CDR3 with reference TRBV5-4 and TRBJ1-2 gives the whole variable domain ETGVTQSPTHLIKTRGQQVTLRCSSQSGHNTVSWYQQALGQGPQFIFQYYREEENGRGNFPPRFSGLQFPNYSSELNVNALELDDSALYLCASSLLGGDYGYTFGSGTRLTVV.

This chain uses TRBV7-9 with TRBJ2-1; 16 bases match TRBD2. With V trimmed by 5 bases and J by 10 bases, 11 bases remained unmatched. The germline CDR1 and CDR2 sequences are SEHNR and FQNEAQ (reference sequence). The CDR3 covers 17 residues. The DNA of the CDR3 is TGTGCCAGCAGCCCCACCGGGACTAGCGGGAGGGCGAGGGAGCAGTTCTTC. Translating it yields CASSPTGTSGRAREQFF.

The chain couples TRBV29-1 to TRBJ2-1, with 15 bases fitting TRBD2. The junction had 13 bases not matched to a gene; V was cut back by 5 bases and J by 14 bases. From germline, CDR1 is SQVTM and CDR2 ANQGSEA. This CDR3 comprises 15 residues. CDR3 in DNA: TGCAGCGTTACCGGGACTAGCGGGGGGACTCAAGACGAGTTCTTC. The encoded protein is CSVTGTSGGTQDEFF.

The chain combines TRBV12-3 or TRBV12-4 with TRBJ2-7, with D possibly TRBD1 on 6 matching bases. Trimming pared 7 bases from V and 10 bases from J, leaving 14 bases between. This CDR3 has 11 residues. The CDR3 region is CASKETGPQYF. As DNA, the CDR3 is TGTGCCAGCAAAGAAACAGGGCCCCAGTACTTC.

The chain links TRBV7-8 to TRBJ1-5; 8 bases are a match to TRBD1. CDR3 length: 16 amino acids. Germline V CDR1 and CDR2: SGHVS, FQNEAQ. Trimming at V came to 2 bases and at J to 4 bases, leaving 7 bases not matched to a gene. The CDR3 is CASSLSPRGPNQPQHF. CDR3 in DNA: TGTGCCAGCAGCTTAAGCCCCAGGGGGCCGAATCAGCCCCAGCATTTT.

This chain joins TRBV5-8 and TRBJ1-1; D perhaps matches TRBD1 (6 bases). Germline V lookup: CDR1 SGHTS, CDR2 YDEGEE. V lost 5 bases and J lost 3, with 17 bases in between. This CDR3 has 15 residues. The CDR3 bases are TGTGCCAGCAGTTCCGGACAGACTTGGGACACTGAAGCTTTCTTT. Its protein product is CASSSGQTWDTEAFF.

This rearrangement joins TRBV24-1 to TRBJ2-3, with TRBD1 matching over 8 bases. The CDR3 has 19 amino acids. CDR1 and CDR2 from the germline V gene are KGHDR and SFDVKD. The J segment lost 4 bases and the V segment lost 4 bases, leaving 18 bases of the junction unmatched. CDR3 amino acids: CATSDQGAGSGHQADTQYF. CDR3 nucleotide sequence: TGTGCCACCAGTGACCAGGGGGCTGGTAGCGGTCATCAGGCAGATACGCAGTATTTT.

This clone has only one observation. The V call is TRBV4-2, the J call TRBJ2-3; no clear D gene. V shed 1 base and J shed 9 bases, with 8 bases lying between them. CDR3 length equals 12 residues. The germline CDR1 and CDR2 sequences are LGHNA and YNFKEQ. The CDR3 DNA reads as TGTGCCAGCAGCCAAGGTGATGAGACGCAGTATTTT. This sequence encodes CASSQGDETQYF.

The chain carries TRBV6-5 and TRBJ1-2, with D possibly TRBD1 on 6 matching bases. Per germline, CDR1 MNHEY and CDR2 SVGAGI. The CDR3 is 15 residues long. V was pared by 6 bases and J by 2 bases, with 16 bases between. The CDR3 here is CASRTITGSNYGYTF. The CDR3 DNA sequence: TGTGCCAGCAGAACGATTACAGGGAGCAACTATGGCTACACCTTC.

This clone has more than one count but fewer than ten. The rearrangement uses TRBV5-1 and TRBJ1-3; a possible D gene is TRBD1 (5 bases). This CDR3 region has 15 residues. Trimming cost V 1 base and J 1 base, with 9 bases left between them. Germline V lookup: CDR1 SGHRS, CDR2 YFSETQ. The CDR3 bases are TGCGCCAGCAGCTTGAACTCAGGGTCTGGAAACACCATATATTTT. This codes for CASSLNSGSGNTIYF. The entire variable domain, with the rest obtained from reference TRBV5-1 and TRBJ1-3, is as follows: KAGVTQTPRYLIKTRGQQVTLSCSPISGHRSVSWYQQTPGQGLQFLFEYFSETQRNKGNFPGRFSGRQFSNSRSEMNVSTLELGDSALYLCASSLNSGSGNTIYFGEGSWLTVV.

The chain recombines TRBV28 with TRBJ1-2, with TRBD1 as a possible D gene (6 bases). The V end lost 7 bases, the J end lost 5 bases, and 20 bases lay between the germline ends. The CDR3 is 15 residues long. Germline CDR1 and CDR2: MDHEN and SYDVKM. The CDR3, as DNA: TGTGCCAGCACCCCCGCCCCAGGGGCAGGATATGGCTACACCTTC. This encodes CASTPAPGAGYGYTF.

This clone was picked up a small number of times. CDR3 sequence reads: CASSQVVRSGAKNIQYF. In DNA form, the CDR3 reads TGTGCCAGCAGCCAAGTTGTACGATCGGGAGCCAAAAACATTCAGTACTTC. V and J are TRBV3-1 (or the pseudogene TRBV3-2) and TRBJ2-4; D remains ambiguous. Germline lookup yields CDR1 LGHDT and CDR2 YNNKEL (reference sequence). V was clipped by 1 base and J by 0 bases, with 13 bases between them. This CDR3 is 17 amino acids long.

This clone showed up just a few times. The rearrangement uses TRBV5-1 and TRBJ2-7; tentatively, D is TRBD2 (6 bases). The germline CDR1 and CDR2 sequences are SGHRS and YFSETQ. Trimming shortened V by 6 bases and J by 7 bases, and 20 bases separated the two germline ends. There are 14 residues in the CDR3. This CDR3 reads CASTPTGVNGEQYF. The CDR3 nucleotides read TGCGCCAGCACCCCCACGGGGGTTAACGGAGAGCAGTACTTC. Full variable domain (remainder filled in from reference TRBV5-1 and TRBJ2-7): KAGVTQTPRYLIKTRGQQVTLSCSPISGHRSVSWYQQTPGQGLQFLFEYFSETQRNKGNFPGRFSGRQFSNSRSEMNVSTLELGDSALYLCASTPTGVNGEQYFGPGTRLTVT.

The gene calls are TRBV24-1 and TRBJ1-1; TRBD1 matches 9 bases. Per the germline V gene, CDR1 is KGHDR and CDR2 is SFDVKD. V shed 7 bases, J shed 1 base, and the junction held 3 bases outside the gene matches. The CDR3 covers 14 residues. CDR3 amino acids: CATSSTGGNTEAFF. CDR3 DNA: TGTGCCACCAGCTCGACAGGGGGGAACACTGAAGCTTTCTTT.

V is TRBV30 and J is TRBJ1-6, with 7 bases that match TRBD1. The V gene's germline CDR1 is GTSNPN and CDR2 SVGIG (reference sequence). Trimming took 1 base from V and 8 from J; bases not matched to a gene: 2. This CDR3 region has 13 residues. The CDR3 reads CAWSGQGDSPLHF. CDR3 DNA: TGTGCCTGGAGTGGACAGGGCGATTCACCCCTCCACTTT.

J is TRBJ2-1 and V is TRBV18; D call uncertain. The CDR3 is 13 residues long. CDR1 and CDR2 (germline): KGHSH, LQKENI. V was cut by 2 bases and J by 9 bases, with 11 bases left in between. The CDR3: CASSPNLASEQFF. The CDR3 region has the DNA TGTGCCAGCTCACCAAACTTAGCTAGTGAGCAGTTCTTC. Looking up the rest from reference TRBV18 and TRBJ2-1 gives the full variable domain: NAGVMQNPRHLVRRRGQEARLRCSPMKGHSHVYWYRQLPEEGLKFMVYLQKENIIDESGMPKERFSAEFPKEGPSILRIQQVVRGDSAAYFCASSPNLASEQFFGPGTRLTVL.

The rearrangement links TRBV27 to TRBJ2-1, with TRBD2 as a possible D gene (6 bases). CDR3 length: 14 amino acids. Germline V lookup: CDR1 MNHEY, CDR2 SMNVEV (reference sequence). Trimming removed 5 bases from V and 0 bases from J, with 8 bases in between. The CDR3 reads CASSGGPSYNEQFF. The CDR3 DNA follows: TGTGCCAGCAGTGGAGGGCCCTCCTACAATGAGCAGTTCTTC.

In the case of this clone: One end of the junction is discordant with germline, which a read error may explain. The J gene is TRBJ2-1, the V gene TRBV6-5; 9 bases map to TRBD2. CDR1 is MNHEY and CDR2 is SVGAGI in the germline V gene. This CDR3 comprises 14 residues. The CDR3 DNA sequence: TGTGTCAGCGGGAGGCCGGGAGCGGCAAGAGAGCAGTTCTTC. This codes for CVSGRPGAAREQFF.

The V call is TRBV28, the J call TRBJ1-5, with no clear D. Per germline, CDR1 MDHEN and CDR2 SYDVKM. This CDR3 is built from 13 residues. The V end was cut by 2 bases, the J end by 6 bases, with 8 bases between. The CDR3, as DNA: TGTGCCAGCAGTTTAGCCGGAGGTCAGCCCCAGCATTTT. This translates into CASSLAGGQPQHF.

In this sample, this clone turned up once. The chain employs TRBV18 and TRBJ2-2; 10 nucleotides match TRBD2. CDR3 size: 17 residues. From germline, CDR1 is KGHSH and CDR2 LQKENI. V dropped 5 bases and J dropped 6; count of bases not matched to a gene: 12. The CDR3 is CASSTFSSGGGSGELFF. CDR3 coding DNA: TGTGCCAGCTCAACATTTTCTAGCGGGGGAGGATCCGGGGAGCTGTTTTTT. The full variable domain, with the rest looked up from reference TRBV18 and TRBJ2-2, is NAGVMQNPRHLVRRRGQEARLRCSPMKGHSHVYWYRQLPEEGLKFMVYLQKENIIDESGMPKERFSAEFPKEGPSILRIQQVVRGDSAAYFCASSTFSSGGGSGELFFGEGSRLTVL.

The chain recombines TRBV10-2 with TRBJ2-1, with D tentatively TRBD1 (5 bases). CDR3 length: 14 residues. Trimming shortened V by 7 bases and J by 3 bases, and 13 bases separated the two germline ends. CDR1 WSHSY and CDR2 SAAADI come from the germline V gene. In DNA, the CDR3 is TGCGCCAGCACTCCAGGGAAGGACTACAATGAGCAGTTCTTC. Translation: CASTPGKDYNEQFF.

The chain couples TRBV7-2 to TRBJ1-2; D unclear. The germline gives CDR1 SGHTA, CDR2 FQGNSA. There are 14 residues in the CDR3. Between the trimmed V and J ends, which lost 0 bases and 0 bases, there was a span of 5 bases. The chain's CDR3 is CASSLAAANYGYTF. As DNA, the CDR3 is TGTGCCAGCAGCTTAGCCGCAGCTAACTATGGCTACACCTTC.

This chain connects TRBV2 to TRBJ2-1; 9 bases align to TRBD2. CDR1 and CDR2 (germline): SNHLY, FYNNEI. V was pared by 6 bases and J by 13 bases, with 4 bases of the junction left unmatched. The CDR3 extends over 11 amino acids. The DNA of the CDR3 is TGTGCCAGCAGAGGAGCGGGGGGCCAGTTCTTC. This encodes CASRGAGGQFF.

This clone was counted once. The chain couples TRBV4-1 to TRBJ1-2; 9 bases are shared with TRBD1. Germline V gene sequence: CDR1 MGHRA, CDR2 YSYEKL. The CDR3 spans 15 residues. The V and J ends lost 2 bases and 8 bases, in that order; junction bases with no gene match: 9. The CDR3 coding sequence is TGCGCCAGCAGCCAACCCCGGGACAGGGAGGGCGGCTACACCTTC. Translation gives CASSQPRDREGGYTF.

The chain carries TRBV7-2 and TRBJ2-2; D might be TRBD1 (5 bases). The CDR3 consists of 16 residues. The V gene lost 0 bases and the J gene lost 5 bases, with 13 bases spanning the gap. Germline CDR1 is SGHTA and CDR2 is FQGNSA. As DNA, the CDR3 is TGTGCCAGCAGCTTAGCGGGCAGGGTGGGAACCGGGGAGCTGTTTTTT. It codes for CASSLAGRVGTGELFF.

As DNA, the CDR3 is TGTGCCAGCGGCCCGACCCGCACAGCCGGGGAGCTGTTTTTT. This sequence encodes CASGPTRTAGELFF. The chain carries TRBV14 and TRBJ2-2; D unclear. Germline V lookup: CDR1 SGHDN, CDR2 FVKESK. Trimming pared 8 bases from V and 6 bases from J, leaving 16 bases between. There are 14 residues in the CDR3.